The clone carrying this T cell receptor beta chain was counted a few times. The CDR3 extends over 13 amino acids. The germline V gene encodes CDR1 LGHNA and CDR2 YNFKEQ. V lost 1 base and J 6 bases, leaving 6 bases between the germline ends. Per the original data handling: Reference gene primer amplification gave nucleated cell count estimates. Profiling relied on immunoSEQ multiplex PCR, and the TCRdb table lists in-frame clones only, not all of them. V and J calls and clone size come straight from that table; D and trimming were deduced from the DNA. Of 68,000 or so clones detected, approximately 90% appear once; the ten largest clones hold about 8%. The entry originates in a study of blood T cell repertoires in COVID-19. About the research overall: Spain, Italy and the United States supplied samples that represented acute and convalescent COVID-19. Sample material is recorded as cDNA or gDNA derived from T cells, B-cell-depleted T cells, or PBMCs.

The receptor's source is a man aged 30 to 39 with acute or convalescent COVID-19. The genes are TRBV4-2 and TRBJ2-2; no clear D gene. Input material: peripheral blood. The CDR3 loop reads CASSQGSSGELFF. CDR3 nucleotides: TGTGCCAGCAGCCAAGGGAGTTCCGGGGAGCTGTTTTTT.